This T cell receptor (beta chain) was sequenced for a study of blood T cell repertoires in COVID-19. The CDR3 contains 15 residues. The ends lost 5 bases at V and 0 bases at J; junction bases unmatched: 4. Germline lookup yields CDR1 SSHAT and CDR2 FNYEAQ (reference sequence). Measured with immunoSEQ multiplex PCR; TCRdb has only the in-frame clones, and not every one. In the table there are more than 70,000 clones, about nine tenths of which are singletons. V usage is TRBV7-7 and J usage is TRBJ2-3; 8 nucleotides match TRBD1. Sequenced sample: peripheral blood. The TCR was taken from a middle-aged man with active or convalescent COVID-19. The CDR3 region is CASSTGTGSTDTQYF. The CDR3 coding sequence is TGTGCCAGCAGCACCGGGACAGGAAGCACAGATACGCAGTATTTT.